This is a list of T cell receptor beta chains from one sample in a study of CD8 T cells in ankylosing spondylitis. TCRdb passed the 5' RACE reads through MiXCR, listing each CDR3 protein once. Of around 480,000 distinct CDR3 sequences in the sample, roughly 18% were seen once. The sequencing sample was made of blood, either unsorted or a sorted T cell fraction (not recorded which). The source is a male donor with ankylosing spondylitis. Each CDR3 is given with its conserved first and last residue. Each record gives: clone size, V gene, J gene, D gene, CDR3 DNA, CDR3 protein. D genes are given only for firm matches. Clone size appears in some rows only: once, few, many, or a class for an expanded clone.

abundance: few
v_gene: TRBV15
j_gene: TRBJ2-7
d_gene: .
CDR3nt: TGTGCCACCAGCGCCTCGGACAGCAGCTCCTACGAGCAGTACTTC
CDR3aa: CATSASDSSSYEQYF

abundance: many
v_gene: TRBV12-3/TRBV12-4
j_gene: TRBJ2-7
d_gene: TRBD1
CDR3nt: TGTGCCAGCAGAGCAACCGGGACAGGGACCTACGAGCAGTACTTC
CDR3aa: CASRATGTGTYEQYF

abundance: few
v_gene: TRBV4-2
j_gene: TRBJ1-5
d_gene: .
CDR3nt: TGTGCCAGCAGCCTATCGGGGAGGGGATCGTATCAGCCCCAGCATTTT
CDR3aa: CASSLSGRGSYQPQHF

abundance: .
v_gene: TRBV3-1
j_gene: TRBJ2-1
d_gene: TRBD2
CDR3nt: TGTGCCAGCAGCCTAAGACTAGCGGGAGGTCTGGAGCAGTTCTTC
CDR3aa: CASSLRLAGGLEQFF

abundance: few
v_gene: TRBV4-2
j_gene: TRBJ2-5
d_gene: TRBD2
CDR3nt: TGTGCCAGCAGCCAAGATCCGCGGGGGGTTCAAGAGACCCAGTACTTC
CDR3aa: CASSQDPRGVQETQYF

abundance: few
v_gene: TRBV4-3
j_gene: TRBJ1-6
d_gene: .
CDR3nt: TGCGCCAGCAGCCAAGAAGGCCCAGGGGACAATTCACCCCTCCACTTT
CDR3aa: CASSQEGPGDNSPLHF

abundance: .
v_gene: TRBV5-1
j_gene: TRBJ2-3
d_gene: TRBD2
CDR3nt: TGCGCCAGCAGCTTGGTTGAGCGGGGGGGCCTAGATACGCAGTATTTT
CDR3aa: CASSLVERGGLDTQYF

abundance: many
v_gene: TRBV20-1
j_gene: TRBJ2-7
d_gene: .
CDR3nt: TGCAGTGCTAGAGAAGTGGCTAGCGGGACAGGCGAGCAGTACTTC
CDR3aa: CSAREVASGTGEQYF

abundance: .
v_gene: TRBV6-1
j_gene: TRBJ2-7
d_gene: .
CDR3nt: TGTGCCAGCAACCTACAGGTCGAGCAGTACTTC
CDR3aa: CASNLQVEQYF

abundance: few
v_gene: TRBV2
j_gene: TRBJ1-2
d_gene: TRBD1
CDR3nt: TGTGCCAGCAGTCGACAGGGGGTTTCGACCTTC
CDR3aa: CASSRQGVSTF

abundance: few
v_gene: TRBV12-3/TRBV12-4
j_gene: TRBJ2-2
d_gene: .
CDR3nt: TGTGCCAGCAGAATTTTCAGGGTTTCCGGGGAGCTGTTTTTT
CDR3aa: CASRIFRVSGELFF

abundance: few
v_gene: TRBV20-1
j_gene: TRBJ1-1
d_gene: TRBD1
CDR3nt: TGCAGTGCTAGAGATTGGACAGGGGGATTGGACACTGAAGCTTTCTTT
CDR3aa: CSARDWTGGLDTEAFF

abundance: .
v_gene: TRBV7-2
j_gene: TRBJ1-1
d_gene: .
CDR3nt: TGTGCCAGCAGCCGCCGGGACGCCGTCCGGGCTTTCTTT
CDR3aa: CASSRRDAVRAFF

abundance: few
v_gene: TRBV12-3/TRBV12-4
j_gene: TRBJ1-1
d_gene: .
CDR3nt: TGTGCCAGCAGTACGGGACACCGGAACACTGAAGCTTTCTTT
CDR3aa: CASSTGHRNTEAFF

abundance: .
v_gene: TRBV13
j_gene: TRBJ2-7
d_gene: TRBD2
CDR3nt: TGTGCCAGCAGCCCAAAAGGGAGGGCCTACGAGCAGTACTTC
CDR3aa: CASSPKGRAYEQYF

abundance: .
v_gene: TRBV2
j_gene: TRBJ1-5
d_gene: .
CDR3nt: TGTGCCAGCAAATCAGGGAGCAATCAGCCCCAGCATTTT
CDR3aa: CASKSGSNQPQHF

abundance: few
v_gene: TRBV6-5
j_gene: TRBJ2-7
d_gene: TRBD2
CDR3nt: TGTGCCAGCAGTTACTCGCTAGCGGGGGGGGTCGAGCAGTACTTC
CDR3aa: CASSYSLAGGVEQYF